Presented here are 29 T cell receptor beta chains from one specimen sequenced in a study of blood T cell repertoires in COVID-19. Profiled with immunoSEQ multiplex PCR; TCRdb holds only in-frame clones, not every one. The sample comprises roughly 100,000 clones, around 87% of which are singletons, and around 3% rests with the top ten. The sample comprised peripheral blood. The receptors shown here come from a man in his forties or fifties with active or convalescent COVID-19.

This chain's CDR3 is CATSRDWGQSGELFF. CDR3 DNA: TGTGCCACCAGCAGAGATTGGGGGCAGTCCGGGGAGCTGTTTTTT. V is TRBV15 and J is TRBJ2-2; a possible D gene is TRBD1 (6 bases). The CDR3 length is 15 residues. Deletions cut 0 bases from V and 6 bases from J, with 11 bases between. Germline V gene sequence: CDR1 LNHNV, CDR2 YYDKDF (reference sequence). Together with reference TRBV15 and TRBJ2-2, the CDR3 gives the full variable domain: DAMVIQNPRYQVTQFGKPVTLSCSQTLNHNVMYWYQQKSSQAPKLLFHYYDKDFNNEADTPDNFQSRRPNTSFCFLDIRSPGLGDTAMYLCATSRDWGQSGELFFGEGSRLTVL.

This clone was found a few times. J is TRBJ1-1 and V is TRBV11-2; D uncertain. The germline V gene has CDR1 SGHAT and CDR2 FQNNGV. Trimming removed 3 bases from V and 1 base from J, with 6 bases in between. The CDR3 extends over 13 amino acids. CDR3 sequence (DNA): TGTGCCAGCAGCTTTGGCAGGAACACTGAAGCTTTCTTT. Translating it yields CASSFGRNTEAFF.

In DNA, the CDR3 is TGCGCCAGCAGCCCTGGAGTTTCGAACACCGGGGAGCTGTTTTTT. It translates to CASSPGVSNTGELFF. This chain links TRBV5-1 with TRBJ2-2; no clear D. This CDR3 has 15 residues. Trimming took 4 bases from V and 0 from J, leaving 10 bases between them. Germline V CDR1 and CDR2: SGHRS, YFSETQ.

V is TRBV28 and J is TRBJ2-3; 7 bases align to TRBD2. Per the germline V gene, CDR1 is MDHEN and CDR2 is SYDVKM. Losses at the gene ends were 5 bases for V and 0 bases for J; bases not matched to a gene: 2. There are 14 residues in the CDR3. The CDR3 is CASSRGGSTDTQYF. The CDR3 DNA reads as TGTGCCAGCAGTCGCGGGGGTAGCACAGATACGCAGTATTTT.

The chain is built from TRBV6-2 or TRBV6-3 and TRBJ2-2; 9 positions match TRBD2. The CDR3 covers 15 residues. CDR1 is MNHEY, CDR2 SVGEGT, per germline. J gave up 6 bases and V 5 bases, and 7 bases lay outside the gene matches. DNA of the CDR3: TGTGCCAGCAGTGCCGCCGGGACTAGCCCCGGGGAGCTGTTTTTT. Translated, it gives CASSAAGTSPGELFF.

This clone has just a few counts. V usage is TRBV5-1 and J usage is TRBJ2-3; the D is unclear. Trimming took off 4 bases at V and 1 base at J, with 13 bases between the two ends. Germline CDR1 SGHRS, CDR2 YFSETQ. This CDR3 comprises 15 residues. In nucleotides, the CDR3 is TGCGCCAGCAGCCCCGGTCAGGTTGGCACAGATACGCAGTATTTT. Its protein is CASSPGQVGTDTQYF.

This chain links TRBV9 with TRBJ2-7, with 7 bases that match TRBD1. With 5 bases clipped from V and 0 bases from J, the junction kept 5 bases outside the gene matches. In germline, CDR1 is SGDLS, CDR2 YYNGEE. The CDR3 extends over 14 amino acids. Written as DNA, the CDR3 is TGTGCCAGCAGTCTTCAGGGGGACTCCTACGAGCAGTACTTC. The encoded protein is CASSLQGDSYEQYF.

CDR3 amino acids: CASSLFPGTDYGYTF. The CDR3 DNA follows: TGTGCCAGCAGTTTATTTCCGGGTACGGACTATGGCTACACCTTC. V gene TRBV6-5 combines with J gene TRBJ1-2, with D unclear. The CDR3 contains 15 residues. The germline gives CDR1 MNHEY, CDR2 SVGAGI. With 4 bases removed from V and 3 bases from J, the gap between germline ends came to 15 bases.

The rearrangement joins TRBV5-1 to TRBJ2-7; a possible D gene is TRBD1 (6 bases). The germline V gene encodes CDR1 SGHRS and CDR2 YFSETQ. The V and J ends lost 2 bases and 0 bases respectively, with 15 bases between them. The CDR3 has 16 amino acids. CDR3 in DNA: TGCGCCAGCAGCTTTAGGTCGCCAGGGGACTCCTACGAGCAGTACTTC. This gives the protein CASSFRSPGDSYEQYF.

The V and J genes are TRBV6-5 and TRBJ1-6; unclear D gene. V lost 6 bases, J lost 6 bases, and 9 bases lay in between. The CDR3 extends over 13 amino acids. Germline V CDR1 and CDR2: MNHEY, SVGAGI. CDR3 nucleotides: TGTGCCAGCAGATCGACTGCTAATTCACCCCTCCACTTT. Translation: CASRSTANSPLHF.

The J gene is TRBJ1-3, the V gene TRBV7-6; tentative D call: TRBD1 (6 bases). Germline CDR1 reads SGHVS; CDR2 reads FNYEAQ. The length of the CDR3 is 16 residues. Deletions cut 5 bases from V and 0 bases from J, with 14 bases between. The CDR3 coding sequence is TGTGCCAGCAGCCTAGGACAGACTCTCTCTGGAAACACCATATATTTT. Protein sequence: CASSLGQTLSGNTIYF.

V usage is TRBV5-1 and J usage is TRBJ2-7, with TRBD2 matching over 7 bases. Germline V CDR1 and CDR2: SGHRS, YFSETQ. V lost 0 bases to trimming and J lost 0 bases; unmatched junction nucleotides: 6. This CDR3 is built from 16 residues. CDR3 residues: CASSLAPSGASYEQYV. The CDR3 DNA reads TGCGCCAGCAGCTTGGCTCCCAGCGGGGCCTCCTACGAGCAGTACGTC.

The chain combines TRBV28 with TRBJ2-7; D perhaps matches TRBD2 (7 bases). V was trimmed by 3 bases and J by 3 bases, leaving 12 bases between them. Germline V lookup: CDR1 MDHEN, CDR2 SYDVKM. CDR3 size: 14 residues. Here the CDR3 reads CASSFRGAIYEQYF. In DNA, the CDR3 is TGTGCCAGCAGTTTTCGGGGGGCTATCTACGAGCAGTACTTC.

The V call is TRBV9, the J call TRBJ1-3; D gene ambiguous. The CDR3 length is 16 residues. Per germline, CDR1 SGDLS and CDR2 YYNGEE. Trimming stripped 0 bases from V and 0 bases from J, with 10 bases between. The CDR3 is CASSVDIGNSGNTIYF. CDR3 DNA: TGTGCCAGCAGCGTAGACATCGGGAACTCTGGAAACACCATATATTTT.

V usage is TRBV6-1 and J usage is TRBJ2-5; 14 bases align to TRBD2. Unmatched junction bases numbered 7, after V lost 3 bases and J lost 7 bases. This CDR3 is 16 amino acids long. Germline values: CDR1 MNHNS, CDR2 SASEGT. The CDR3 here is CASSDWTSGGKVTQYF. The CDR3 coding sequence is TGTGCCAGCAGTGACTGGACTAGCGGGGGGAAGGTGACCCAGTACTTC.

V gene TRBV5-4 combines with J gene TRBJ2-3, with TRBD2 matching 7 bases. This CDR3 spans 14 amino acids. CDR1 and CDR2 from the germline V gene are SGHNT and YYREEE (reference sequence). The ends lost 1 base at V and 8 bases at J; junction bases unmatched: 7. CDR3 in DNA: TGTGCCAGCAGCTTGCCCTCTAGGGAGGGTACGCAGTATTTT. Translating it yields CASSLPSREGTQYF.

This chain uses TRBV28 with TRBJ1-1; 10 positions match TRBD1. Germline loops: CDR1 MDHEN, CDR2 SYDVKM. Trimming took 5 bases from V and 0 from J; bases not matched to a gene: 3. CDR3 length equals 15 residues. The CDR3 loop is CASSLGTGVNTEAFF. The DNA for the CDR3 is TGTGCCAGCAGTCTAGGGACAGGGGTGAACACTGAAGCTTTCTTT.

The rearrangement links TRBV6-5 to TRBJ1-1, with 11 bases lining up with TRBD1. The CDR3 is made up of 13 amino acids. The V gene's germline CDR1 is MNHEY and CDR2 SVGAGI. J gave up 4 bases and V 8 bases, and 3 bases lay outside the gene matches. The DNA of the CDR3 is TGTGCCAGCGGGGGGACAGGGGGCACTGAAGCTTTCTTT. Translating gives CASGGTGGTEAFF.

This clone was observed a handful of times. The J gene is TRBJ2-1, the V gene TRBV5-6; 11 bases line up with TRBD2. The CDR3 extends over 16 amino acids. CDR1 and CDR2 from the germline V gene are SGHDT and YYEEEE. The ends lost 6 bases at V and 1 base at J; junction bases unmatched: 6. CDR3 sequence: CASNRLAGPSYNEQFF. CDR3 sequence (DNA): TGTGCCAGCAACCGACTAGCGGGGCCTTCCTACAATGAGCAGTTCTTC.

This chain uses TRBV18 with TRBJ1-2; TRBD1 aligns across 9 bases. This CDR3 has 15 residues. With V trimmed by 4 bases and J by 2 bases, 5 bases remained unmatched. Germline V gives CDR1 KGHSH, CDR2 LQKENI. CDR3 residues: CASSLNGQGNYGYTF. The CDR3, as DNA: TGTGCCAGCTCACTCAATGGACAGGGGAACTATGGCTACACCTTC. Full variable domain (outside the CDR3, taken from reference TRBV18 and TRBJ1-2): NAGVMQNPRHLVRRRGQEARLRCSPMKGHSHVYWYRQLPEEGLKFMVYLQKENIIDESGMPKERFSAEFPKEGPSILRIQQVVRGDSAAYFCASSLNGQGNYGYTFGSGTRLTVV.

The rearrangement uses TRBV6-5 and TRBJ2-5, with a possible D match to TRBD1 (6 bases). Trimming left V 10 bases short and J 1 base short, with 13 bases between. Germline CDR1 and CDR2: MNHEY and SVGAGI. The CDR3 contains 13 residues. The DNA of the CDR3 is TGTGCCACCCAGACAGGAGCCCAAGAGACCCAGTACTTC. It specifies CATQTGAQETQYF.

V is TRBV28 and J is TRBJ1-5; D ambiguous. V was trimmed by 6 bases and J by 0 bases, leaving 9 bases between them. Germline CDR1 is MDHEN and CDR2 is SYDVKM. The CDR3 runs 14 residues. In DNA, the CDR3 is TGTGCCAGCAGGGCACCATATAGCAATCAGCCCCAGCATTTT. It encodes CASRAPYSNQPQHF.

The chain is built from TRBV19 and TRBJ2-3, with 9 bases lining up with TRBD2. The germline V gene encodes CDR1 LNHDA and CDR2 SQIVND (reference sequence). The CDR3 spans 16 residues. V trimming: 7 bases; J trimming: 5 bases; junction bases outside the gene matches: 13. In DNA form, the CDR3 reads TGTGCCAGTACCTACGGGTTTAGCGGGGGTGAAGATACGCAGTATTTT. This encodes CASTYGFSGGEDTQYF.

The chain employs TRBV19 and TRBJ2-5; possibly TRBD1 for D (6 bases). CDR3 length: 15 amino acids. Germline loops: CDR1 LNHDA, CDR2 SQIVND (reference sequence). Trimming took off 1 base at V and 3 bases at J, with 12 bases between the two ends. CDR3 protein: CASSIGITGKETQYF. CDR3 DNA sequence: TGTGCCAGTAGTATAGGGATTACAGGGAAAGAGACCCAGTACTTC. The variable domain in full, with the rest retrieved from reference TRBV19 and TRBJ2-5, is DGGITQSPKYLFRKEGQNVTLSCEQNLNHDAMYWYRQDPGQGLRLIYYSQIVNDFQKGDIAEGYSVSREKKESFPLTVTSAQKNPTAFYLCASSIGITGKETQYFGPGTRLLVL.

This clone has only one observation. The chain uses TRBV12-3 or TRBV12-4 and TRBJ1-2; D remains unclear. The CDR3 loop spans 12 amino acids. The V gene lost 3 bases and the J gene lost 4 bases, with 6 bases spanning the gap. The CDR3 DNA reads TGTGCCAGCAGTTTGGCGGGCTATGGCTACACCTTC. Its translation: CASSLAGYGYTF.

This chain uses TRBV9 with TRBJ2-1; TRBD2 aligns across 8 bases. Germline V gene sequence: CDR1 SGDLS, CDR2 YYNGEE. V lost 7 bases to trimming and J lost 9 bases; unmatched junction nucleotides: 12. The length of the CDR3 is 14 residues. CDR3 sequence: CASGVLSGGSEQFF. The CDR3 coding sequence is TGTGCCAGCGGTGTCTTGAGCGGGGGTTCTGAGCAGTTCTTC.

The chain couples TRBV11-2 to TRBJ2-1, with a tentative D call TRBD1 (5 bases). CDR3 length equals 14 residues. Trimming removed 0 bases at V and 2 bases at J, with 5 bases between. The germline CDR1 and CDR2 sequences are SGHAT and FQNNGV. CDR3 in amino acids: CASSLEGPYNEQFF. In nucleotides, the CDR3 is TGTGCCAGCAGCTTAGAGGGGCCCTACAATGAGCAGTTCTTC.

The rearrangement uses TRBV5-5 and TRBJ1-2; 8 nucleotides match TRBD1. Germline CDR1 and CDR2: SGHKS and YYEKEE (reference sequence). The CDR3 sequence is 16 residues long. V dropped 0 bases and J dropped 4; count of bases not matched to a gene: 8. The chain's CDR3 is CASSLATGARGYGYTF. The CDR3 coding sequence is TGTGCCAGCAGCTTGGCGACAGGGGCCAGGGGCTATGGCTACACCTTC. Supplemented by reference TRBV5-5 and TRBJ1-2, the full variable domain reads DAGVTQSPTHLIKTRGQQVTLRCSPISGHKSVSWYQQVLGQGPQFIFQYYEKEERGRGNFPDRFSARQFPNYSSELNVNALLLGDSALYLCASSLATGARGYGYTFGSGTRLTVV.

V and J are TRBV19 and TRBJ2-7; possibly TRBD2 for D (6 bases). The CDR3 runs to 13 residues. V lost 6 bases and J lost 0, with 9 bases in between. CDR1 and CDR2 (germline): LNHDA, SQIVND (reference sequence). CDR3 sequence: CASSPGSSYEQYF. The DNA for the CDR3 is TGTGCCAGTAGCCCCGGGAGCTCCTACGAGCAGTACTTC. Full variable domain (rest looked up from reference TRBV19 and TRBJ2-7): DGGITQSPKYLFRKEGQNVTLSCEQNLNHDAMYWYRQDPGQGLRLIYYSQIVNDFQKGDIAEGYSVSREKKESFPLTVTSAQKNPTAFYLCASSPGSSYEQYFGPGTRLTVT.